The present T cell receptor beta chain was sequenced within a study of low-dose radiotherapy and immunotherapy resistance in tumors. Overall study: Each fraction for Cohort 1 was 0.5 Gy, given every 2 weeks, and the total came to 6.5 Gy. Each fraction given to Cohort 2 every two weeks delivered 1 Gy, and the total reached 13 Gy over 26 weeks.

This clonotype was counted many times. Time point indicated: before trial treatment. As their treatment, donors received nivolumab, ipilimumab, aspirin, low-dose cyclophosphamide and low-dose radiotherapy. Germline assignment: CDR1 MDHEN and CDR2 SYDVKM. Trimming took off 6 bases at V and 5 bases at J, with 26 bases between the two ends. This CDR3 spans 17 amino acids. Primers used for first-strand cDNA, a TRAV- and TRBV-specific set, covered both alpha and beta chains. TCRs were put through roughly 20 PCR cycles of amplification with Phusion. A constant-region primer and the V-primer adapter served as the primer pair. In vitro transcription amplified the mRNA that had been isolated. TCRdb passed the reads through MiXCR, listing each CDR3 protein once. The sample has nearly 95,000 distinct CDR3 sequences, just under 9.5% seen once.

Sample: PBMCs, taken before treatment. This TCR derives from a male donor with prostate cancer. This sequence joins TRBV28 and TRBJ2-7; the D is unclear. The CDR3 spells CASSHRTSRESYNEQYF. CDR3 bases: TGTGCCAGCAGCCACCGAACTTCCAGAGAGAGCTACAACGAGCAGTACTTC.